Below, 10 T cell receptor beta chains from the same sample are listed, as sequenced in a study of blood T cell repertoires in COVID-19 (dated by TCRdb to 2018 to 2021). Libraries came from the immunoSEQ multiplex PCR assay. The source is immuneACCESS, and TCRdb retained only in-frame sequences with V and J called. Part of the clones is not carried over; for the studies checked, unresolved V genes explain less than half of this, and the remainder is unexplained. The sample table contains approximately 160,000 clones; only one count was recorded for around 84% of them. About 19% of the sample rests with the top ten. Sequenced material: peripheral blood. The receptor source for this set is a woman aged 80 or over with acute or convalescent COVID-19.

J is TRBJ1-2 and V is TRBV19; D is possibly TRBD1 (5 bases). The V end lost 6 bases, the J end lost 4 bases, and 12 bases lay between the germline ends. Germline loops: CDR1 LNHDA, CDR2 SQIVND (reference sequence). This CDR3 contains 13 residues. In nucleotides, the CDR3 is TGTGCCAGTAGGGAAACAGGTCTCTATGGCTACACCTTC. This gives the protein CASRETGLYGYTF.

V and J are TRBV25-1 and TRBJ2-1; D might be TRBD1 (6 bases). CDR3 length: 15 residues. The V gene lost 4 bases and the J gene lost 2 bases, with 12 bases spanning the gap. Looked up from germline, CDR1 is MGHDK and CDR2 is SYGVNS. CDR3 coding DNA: TGTGCCAGCAGTGGGGGGCTCGGTACCTACAATGAGCAGTTCTTC. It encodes CASSGGLGTYNEQFF.

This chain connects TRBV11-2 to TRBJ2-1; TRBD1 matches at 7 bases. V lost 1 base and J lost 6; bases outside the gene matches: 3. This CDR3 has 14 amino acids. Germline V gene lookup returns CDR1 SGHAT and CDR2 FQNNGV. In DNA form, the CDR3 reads TGTGCCAGCAGCTTAGGCAACAGGGGCAATGAGCAGTTCTTC. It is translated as CASSLGNRGNEQFF.

CDR3 coding DNA: TGTGCCAGCACTACGTCTGGAAACACCATATATTTT. It is translated as CASTTSGNTIYF. The V gene is TRBV6-5, the J gene TRBJ1-3; D uncertain. Trimming pared 7 bases from V and 1 base from J, leaving 5 bases between. Germline CDR1 is MNHEY and CDR2 is SVGAGI. This CDR3 has 12 residues.

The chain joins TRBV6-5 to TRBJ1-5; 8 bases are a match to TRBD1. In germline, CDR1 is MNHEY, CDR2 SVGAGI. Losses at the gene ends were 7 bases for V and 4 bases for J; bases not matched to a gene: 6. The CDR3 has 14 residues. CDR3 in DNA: TGTGCCAGCATCCAACGACAGGGGAATCAGCCCCAGCATTTT. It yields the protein CASIQRQGNQPQHF.

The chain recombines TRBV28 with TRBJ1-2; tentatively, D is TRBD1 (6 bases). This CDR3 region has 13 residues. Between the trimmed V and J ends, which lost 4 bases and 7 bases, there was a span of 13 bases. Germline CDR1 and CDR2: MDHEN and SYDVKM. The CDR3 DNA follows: TGTGCCAGCAGTTCGGACAGCCTATTTGGCTACACCTTC. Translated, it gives CASSSDSLFGYTF.

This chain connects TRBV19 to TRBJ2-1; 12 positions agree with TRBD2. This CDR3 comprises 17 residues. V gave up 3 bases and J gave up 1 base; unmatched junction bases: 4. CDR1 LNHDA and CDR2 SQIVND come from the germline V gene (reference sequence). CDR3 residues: CASSMGLAGLSYNEQFF. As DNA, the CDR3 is TGTGCCAGTAGTATGGGACTAGCGGGCCTATCCTACAATGAGCAGTTCTTC.

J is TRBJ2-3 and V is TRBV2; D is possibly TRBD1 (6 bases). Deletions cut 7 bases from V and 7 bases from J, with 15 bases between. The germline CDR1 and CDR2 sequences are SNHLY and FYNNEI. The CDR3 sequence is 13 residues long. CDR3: CASNTDRLNTQYF. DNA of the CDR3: TGTGCCAGCAATACAGACAGGCTAAATACGCAGTATTTT.

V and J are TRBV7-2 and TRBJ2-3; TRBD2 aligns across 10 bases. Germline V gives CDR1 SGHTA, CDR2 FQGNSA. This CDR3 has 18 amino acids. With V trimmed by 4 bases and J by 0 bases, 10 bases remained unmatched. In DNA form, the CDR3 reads TGTGCCAGCAGCTCAATTAGCGGGGGGTCACCTAGCACAGATACGCAGTATTTT. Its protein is CASSSISGGSPSTDTQYF.

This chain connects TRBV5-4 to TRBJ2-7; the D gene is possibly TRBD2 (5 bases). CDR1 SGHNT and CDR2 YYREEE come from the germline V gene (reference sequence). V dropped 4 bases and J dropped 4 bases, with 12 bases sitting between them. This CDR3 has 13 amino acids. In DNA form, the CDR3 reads TGTGCCAGCAGCCGAAGCGGCGCGTACGAGCAGTACTTC. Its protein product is CASSRSGAYEQYF.